A selection of T cell receptor beta chains follows, all from one sample in a study of T-cell reconstitution after alpha-beta-depleted transplantation in children. MiXCR, applied by TCRdb to the PCR reads, yields one record per CDR3 protein. The sample contains some 840,000 distinct CDR3 sequences, about 15% of which appear only once. The sample was PBMCs, mostly from graft donor cells, taken 360 days after TCRalphabeta/CD19-depleted stem cell transplant. These receptors all come from a male patient younger than 18 who had a stem cell transplant for acute lymphoblastic leukemia, so the T cells may come from the graft donor. Each CDR3 is given with its conserved first and last residue. A D gene is named only where the DNA matches it firmly. Clone size is shown for a subset of rows, as once, few, many or a class of expanded clone.

j_gene: TRBJ2-7; abundance: few; v_gene: TRBV12-3/TRBV12-4; d_gene: TRBD1; CDR3nt: TGTGCCAGCAGTAAGGACAGGATGGCCCTTTTCCACTTC; CDR3aa: CASSKDRMALFHF
j_gene: TRBJ1-6; abundance: few; v_gene: TRBV11-3; d_gene: .; CDR3nt: TGTGCCAGCAGCTTAGTCGGGGTCACCCTCCACTTT; CDR3aa: CASSLVGVTLHF
j_gene: TRBJ2-7; abundance: few; v_gene: TRBV3-1; d_gene: .; CDR3nt: TGTGCCAGCAGCCATTTGGGTCGGCCAGCCTACGAGCAGTACTTC; CDR3aa: CASSHLGRPAYEQYF
j_gene: TRBJ2-4; abundance: .; v_gene: TRBV4-1; d_gene: TRBD2; CDR3nt: TGCGCCAGCAGCCATGTCTTAGCGGGAGGGCCGTACATTCAGTACTTC; CDR3aa: CASSHVLAGGPYIQYF
j_gene: TRBJ2-7; abundance: few; v_gene: TRBV15; d_gene: .; CDR3nt: TGTGCCACCAGTAGGGGTGTAGGCTCCTACGAGCAGTACTTC; CDR3aa: CATSRGVGSYEQYF
j_gene: TRBJ2-7; abundance: many; v_gene: TRBV29-1; d_gene: .; CDR3nt: TGCAGCGGCTTAGGACAGTCCTACGAGCAGTACTTC; CDR3aa: CSGLGQSYEQYF
j_gene: TRBJ2-1; abundance: many; v_gene: TRBV5-1; d_gene: .; CDR3nt: TGCGCCAGCAGCCCACGAACGGAGAGGGGTAATGAGCAGTTCTTC; CDR3aa: CASSPRTERGNEQFF
j_gene: TRBJ2-7; abundance: .; v_gene: TRBV29-1; d_gene: .; CDR3nt: TGCAGCGTTGAAGAGCGTCCCAACGAGCAGTACTTC; CDR3aa: CSVEERPNEQYF
j_gene: TRBJ2-1; abundance: .; v_gene: TRBV6-4; d_gene: .; CDR3nt: TGTGCCAGCAGTCCCAGAGGGCAGTGGCAGTTCTTC; CDR3aa: CASSPRGQWQFF
j_gene: TRBJ2-4; abundance: .; v_gene: TRBV15; d_gene: .; CDR3nt: TGTGCCACCAGCAGAGGGTCCTCCAGGGAGAGAAACATTCAGTACTTC; CDR3aa: CATSRGSSRERNIQYF
j_gene: TRBJ2-1; abundance: .; v_gene: TRBV27; d_gene: TRBD2; CDR3nt: TGTGCCAGCAGTATAAGACTAGCGGTGAACTCCTACAATGAGCAGTTCTTC; CDR3aa: CASSIRLAVNSYNEQFF
j_gene: TRBJ2-1; abundance: .; v_gene: TRBV4-1; d_gene: TRBD2; CDR3nt: TGCGCCAGCAGCCAAGCCCTAGCGGGAGTCTCGCAGTTCTTC; CDR3aa: CASSQALAGVSQFF
j_gene: TRBJ2-2; abundance: .; v_gene: TRBV20-1; d_gene: .; CDR3nt: TGCAGTGCTAGTCATAAACCGGGACTGAACACCGGGGAGCTGTTTTTT; CDR3aa: CSASHKPGLNTGELFF
j_gene: TRBJ2-1; abundance: few; v_gene: TRBV5-5; d_gene: TRBD2; CDR3nt: TGTGCCAGCAGCTCAATACTAGCGGGAGACAATGAGCAGTTCTTC; CDR3aa: CASSSILAGDNEQFF
j_gene: TRBJ2-1; abundance: .; v_gene: TRBV27; d_gene: .; CDR3nt: TGTGCCAGCAGTCTAGGGGCCGGGCGGGGATCCTACAATGAGCAGTTCTTC; CDR3aa: CASSLGAGRGSYNEQFF
j_gene: TRBJ2-3; abundance: few; v_gene: TRBV20-1; d_gene: TRBD1; CDR3nt: TGCAGTGCTAGATCTGGGGGACAGCATACGCAGTATTTT; CDR3aa: CSARSGGQHTQYF
j_gene: TRBJ2-1; abundance: few; v_gene: TRBV19; d_gene: .; CDR3nt: TGTGCCAGTAGTATGGCAGCTAGCGCCGCCAATGAGCAGTTCTTC; CDR3aa: CASSMAASAANEQFF
j_gene: TRBJ1-2; abundance: .; v_gene: TRBV5-1; d_gene: .; CDR3nt: TGCGCCAGCAGCGCCGCGGGCTATGGCTACACCTTC; CDR3aa: CASSAAGYGYTF
j_gene: TRBJ2-5; abundance: .; v_gene: TRBV19; d_gene: TRBD2; CDR3nt: TGTGCCAGTAGTATTGGAGCGGGGGGGGGAGAGACCCAGTACTTC; CDR3aa: CASSIGAGGGETQYF
j_gene: TRBJ2-3; abundance: .; v_gene: TRBV4-1; d_gene: TRBD2; CDR3nt: TGCGCCAGCAGCCAAGATTTCGGACGTCTCAGGACTAGCGGGAGGGCCTACGATACGCAGTATTTT; CDR3aa: CASSQDFGRLRTSGRAYDTQYF
j_gene: TRBJ2-7; abundance: few; v_gene: TRBV5-1; d_gene: TRBD1; CDR3nt: TGCGCCAGCAGCTTGGACAGGGGGACCCGTTTGCAGCAGTACTTC; CDR3aa: CASSLDRGTRLQQYF
j_gene: TRBJ2-1; abundance: .; v_gene: TRBV20-1; d_gene: .; CDR3nt: TGCAGCTCTTCCCACGGCGGGCAGAACAATGAGCAGTTCTTC; CDR3aa: CSSSHGGQNNEQFF
j_gene: TRBJ2-7; abundance: .; v_gene: TRBV5-1; d_gene: TRBD2; CDR3nt: TGCGCCAGCAGCTTGGTGGCTAGCGGGACGTACGAGCAGTACTTC; CDR3aa: CASSLVASGTYEQYF
j_gene: TRBJ2-4; abundance: .; v_gene: TRBV11-2; d_gene: .; CDR3nt: TGTGCCAGCACCTATGACAGAGTAGCCAAAAACATTCAGTACTTC; CDR3aa: CASTYDRVAKNIQYF
j_gene: TRBJ2-2; abundance: .; v_gene: TRBV7-9; d_gene: .; CDR3nt: TGTGCCAGCAGCTTCTTCCGGGGGTCCACCGGGGAGCTGTTTTTT; CDR3aa: CASSFFRGSTGELFF
j_gene: TRBJ1-5; abundance: .; v_gene: TRBV9; d_gene: .; CDR3nt: TGTGCCAGCAGCGTAGCTCCTTTCAATCAGCCCCAGCATTTT; CDR3aa: CASSVAPFNQPQHF
j_gene: TRBJ1-1; abundance: .; v_gene: TRBV5-1; d_gene: TRBD1; CDR3nt: TGCGCCAGCAGCACCACCACAGGGGCGAACACTGAAGCTTTCTTT; CDR3aa: CASSTTTGANTEAFF
j_gene: TRBJ2-7; abundance: few; v_gene: TRBV27; d_gene: TRBD1; CDR3nt: TGTGCCAGCAGTCCCCAGGACAGGACCTACGAGCAGTACTTC; CDR3aa: CASSPQDRTYEQYF
j_gene: TRBJ2-5; abundance: many; v_gene: TRBV7-7; d_gene: TRBD2; CDR3nt: TGTGCCAGCAGCTTAGTTACTAGCGGGAAAGAGACCCAGTACTTC; CDR3aa: CASSLVTSGKETQYF
j_gene: TRBJ2-1; abundance: .; v_gene: TRBV15; d_gene: TRBD2; CDR3nt: TGTGCCACCAGCAGAGCGGGAACTAGCGGGAGCAATGAGCAGTTCTTC; CDR3aa: CATSRAGTSGSNEQFF
j_gene: TRBJ2-3; abundance: .; v_gene: TRBV11-2; d_gene: TRBD2; CDR3nt: TGTGCCAGCAGCAAGCGGGAGAGCCTCACAGATACGCAGTATTTT; CDR3aa: CASSKRESLTDTQYF
j_gene: TRBJ1-5; abundance: few; v_gene: TRBV7-9; d_gene: .; CDR3nt: TGTGCCAGCAGCTACCATCAGGGGACCCAGCATTTT; CDR3aa: CASSYHQGTQHF
j_gene: TRBJ2-1; abundance: few; v_gene: TRBV9; d_gene: TRBD2; CDR3nt: TGTGCCAGCAGCGTACATCTTTGGGAGGGTACCTACAATGAGCAGTTCTTC; CDR3aa: CASSVHLWEGTYNEQFF
j_gene: TRBJ1-5; abundance: .; v_gene: TRBV6-5; d_gene: .; CDR3nt: TGTGCCAGCAGTTCAGGGAGGAAATGGGGTCAGCCCCAGCATTTT; CDR3aa: CASSSGRKWGQPQHF
j_gene: TRBJ1-5; abundance: .; v_gene: TRBV5-1; d_gene: TRBD1; CDR3nt: TGCGCCAGCAGCGCAGGGACAGGGGCCCAGCCCCAGCATTTT; CDR3aa: CASSAGTGAQPQHF
j_gene: TRBJ1-2; abundance: .; v_gene: TRBV13; d_gene: .; CDR3nt: TGTGCCAGCAGCCCGGGAGTGGAAGGGTTCTATGGCTACACCTTC; CDR3aa: CASSPGVEGFYGYTF
j_gene: TRBJ2-7; abundance: .; v_gene: TRBV3-1; d_gene: TRBD2; CDR3nt: TGTGCCAGCAGCCAAGGGAAGAGCGGGAGCGCCAGCGAGCAGTACTTC; CDR3aa: CASSQGKSGSASEQYF
j_gene: TRBJ2-5; abundance: few; v_gene: TRBV12-3/TRBV12-4; d_gene: TRBD2; CDR3nt: TGTGCCAGCAGTTTCGTTGTGGTAGCGGGAGACCAAGAGACCCAGTACTTC; CDR3aa: CASSFVVVAGDQETQYF
j_gene: TRBJ2-1; abundance: .; v_gene: TRBV2; d_gene: TRBD2; CDR3nt: TGTGCCAGCAGTGGAGAACTAGCGGGAAGGTGGGGAAATGAGCAGTTCTTC; CDR3aa: CASSGELAGRWGNEQFF
j_gene: TRBJ1-6; abundance: .; v_gene: TRBV7-8; d_gene: .; CDR3nt: TGTGCCAGCAGACGGGGACGACGCCACTCCTATAATTCACCCCTCCACTTT; CDR3aa: CASRRGRRHSYNSPLHF
j_gene: TRBJ2-3; abundance: many; v_gene: TRBV10-3; d_gene: .; CDR3nt: TGTGCCATCAGTACTGGACTGAGCACAGATACGCAGTATTTT; CDR3aa: CAISTGLSTDTQYF
j_gene: TRBJ2-5; abundance: many; v_gene: TRBV12-3/TRBV12-4; d_gene: .; CDR3nt: TGTGCCAGCAGTTTAGCGGGATTGTGGGAGACCCAGTACTTC; CDR3aa: CASSLAGLWETQYF
j_gene: TRBJ2-7; abundance: .; v_gene: TRBV6-5; d_gene: TRBD2; CDR3nt: TGTGCCAGCAGATCGGGACTAGCGGGGTCCTACGAGCAGTACTTC; CDR3aa: CASRSGLAGSYEQYF
j_gene: TRBJ2-7; abundance: many; v_gene: TRBV14; d_gene: .; CDR3nt: TGTGCCAGCAGCCAACACCACGGGGCTAGCTCGGGCGAGCAGTACTTC; CDR3aa: CASSQHHGASSGEQYF
j_gene: TRBJ2-3; abundance: .; v_gene: TRBV10-1; d_gene: TRBD1; CDR3nt: TGCGCCAGCAGTTGGACAGGGGACCCAGATACGCAGTATTTT; CDR3aa: CASSWTGDPDTQYF